The 20 T cell receptor beta chains reported below all come from one sample, sequenced in a study of blood T cell repertoires in COVID-19. Using immunoSEQ multiplex PCR, the repertoire was profiled, and TCRdb retains in-frame clones only, with some absent. The sample records more than 300,000 clones, about 89% being singletons. The sequencing sample was made of peripheral blood. These receptors originate from a woman aged 25-40 years with COVID-19, enrolled during active disease.

The table lists this clone with a count of one. The CDR3 nucleotides are TGTGCCTGGAACCCTGAAGGGGATTACACCGGGGAGCTGTTTTTT. It encodes CAWNPEGDYTGELFF. The chain has TRBV30 and TRBJ2-2; the D gene is possibly TRBD1 (5 bases). Trimming removed 4 bases at V and 3 bases at J, with 15 bases between. Germline loops: CDR1 GTSNPN, CDR2 SVGIG (reference sequence). The CDR3 is 15 residues long.

The V and J genes are TRBV6-4 and TRBJ2-4; no reliable D call. The ends were cut back, 11 bases at V and 14 bases at J, with 16 bases in the middle. Per germline, CDR1 MRHNA and CDR2 SNTAGT. The length of the CDR3 is 10 residues. The CDR3 here is CAGEVRIKYF. The DNA of the CDR3 is TGTGCCGGCGAGGTGCGGATTAAGTACTTC.

This chain connects TRBV6-5 to TRBJ1-4, with D perhaps matching TRBD1 (6 bases). From germline, CDR1 is MNHEY and CDR2 SVGAGI. The V gene lost 5 bases and the J gene lost 3 bases, with 10 bases spanning the gap. CDR3 length: 14 amino acids. In DNA, the CDR3 is TGTGCCAGCAGTACTCGGACAGCTAATGAAAAACTGTTTTTT. This gives the protein CASSTRTANEKLFF.

This chain uses TRBV2 with TRBJ2-5; 10 positions match TRBD2. This CDR3 spans 15 amino acids. V shed 4 bases, J shed 7 bases, and the junction held 9 bases outside the gene matches. CDR1 is SNHLY, CDR2 FYNNEI, per germline. CDR3 amino acids: CASSVLTSGEGTQYF. The DNA of the CDR3 is TGTGCCAGCAGTGTTTTAACTAGCGGGGAAGGGACCCAGTACTTC.

The rearrangement uses TRBV19 and TRBJ1-1, with 7 positions matching TRBD1. Germline V CDR1 and CDR2: LNHDA, SQIVND (reference sequence). This CDR3 comprises 13 residues. Trimming took 5 bases from V and 6 from J; bases not matched to a gene: 6. The CDR3 coding sequence is TGTGCCAGTAGTTTACAGGGGTTGTCTGAAGCTTTCTTT. Its protein product is CASSLQGLSEAFF.

V usage is TRBV13 and J usage is TRBJ2-3, with a tentative D call TRBD2 (6 bases). The CDR3 loop spans 14 amino acids. Trimming stripped 3 bases from V and 1 base from J, with 8 bases between. Germline V gives CDR1 PRHDT, CDR2 FYEKMQ (reference sequence). The DNA for the CDR3 is TGTGCCAGCAGCTTGTCTAGCGGCACAGATACGCAGTATTTT. Encoded protein: CASSLSSGTDTQYF.

This sequence joins TRBV6-2 or TRBV6-3 and TRBJ1-5, with D uncertain. The CDR3 is made up of 17 amino acids. V lost 3 bases to trimming and J lost 5 bases, with 20 bases between them. Germline loops: CDR1 MNHEY, CDR2 SVGEGT. CDR3 nucleotides: TGTGCCAGCAGTTATGGGCCAGGCAAACAACTTTATCAGCCCCAGCATTTT. Protein: CASSYGPGKQLYQPQHF.

This clone was observed once. This sequence joins TRBV6-4 and TRBJ1-2; TRBD1 agrees at 7 bases. Unmatched junction bases numbered 2, after V lost 0 bases and J lost 7 bases. Germline loops: CDR1 MRHNA, CDR2 SNTAGT. CDR3 size: 13 residues. The CDR3 protein is CASSDSTGVGYTF. The CDR3 coding sequence is TGTGCCAGCAGTGACTCAACAGGGGTTGGCTACACCTTC.

The V call is TRBV4-1, the J call TRBJ2-7; TRBD2 might be the D (6 bases). This CDR3 contains 15 residues. CDR1 and CDR2 from the germline V gene are MGHRA and YSYEKL. V lost 3 bases, J lost 3 bases, and 15 bases lay in between. For the CDR3, the DNA is TGCGCCAGCAGCCAGGCCGGGACTCAGGACTACGAGCAGTACTTC. It translates to CASSQAGTQDYEQYF.

The CDR3 spells CASNFELSYEQYF. Here the CDR3 DNA reads TGTGCCAGCAATTTCGAACTCTCCTACGAGCAGTACTTC. This chain connects TRBV2 to TRBJ2-7; no firm D call. There are 13 residues in the CDR3. Germline lookup yields CDR1 SNHLY and CDR2 FYNNEI. V shed 7 bases and J shed 0 bases, with 10 bases lying between them.

The chain carries TRBV6-5 and TRBJ1-4, with D hard to call. The V end lost 6 bases, the J end lost 0 bases, and 11 bases lay between the germline ends. The CDR3 has 15 residues. The germline gives CDR1 MNHEY, CDR2 SVGAGI. The CDR3 protein is CASRRRLATNEKLFF. The CDR3 DNA reads TGTGCCAGCAGACGGCGACTTGCAACTAATGAAAAACTGTTTTTT.

The V and J genes are TRBV5-1 and TRBJ2-2; 7 bases map to TRBD2. V gave up 2 bases and J gave up 3 bases; unmatched junction bases: 7. The CDR3 consists of 16 residues. Germline V CDR1 and CDR2: SGHRS, YFSETQ. CDR3 sequence (DNA): TGCGCCAGCAGCTTTGGCGACGGGGGGTACACCGGGGAGCTGTTTTTT. Amino acids: CASSFGDGGYTGELFF.

This clone was counted a single time. The chain joins TRBV27 to TRBJ2-7; no definite D call. Germline CDR1 and CDR2: MNHEY and SMNVEV (reference sequence). This CDR3 comprises 14 residues. Trimming shortened V by 2 bases and J by 1 base, and 9 bases separated the two germline ends. In DNA form, the CDR3 reads TGTGCCAGCAGTTTAAAAGGCGGATCCTACGAGCAGTACTTC. It yields the protein CASSLKGGSYEQYF.

The chain links TRBV7-2 to TRBJ1-1; 11 bases fit TRBD1. The CDR3 runs 18 residues. With 5 bases clipped from V and 2 bases from J, the junction kept 13 bases outside the gene matches. Germline CDR1 is SGHTA and CDR2 is FQGNSA. The CDR3 DNA reads as TGTGCCAGCAGCCCAAGACCGGGACAGGGGGTTAAAAACACTGAAGCTTTCTTT. Translation: CASSPRPGQGVKNTEAFF.

V and J are TRBV19 and TRBJ1-5; a weak D match, TRBD1 (6 bases). Deletions cut 0 bases from V and 0 bases from J, with 9 bases between. The length of the CDR3 is 16 residues. Germline V gives CDR1 LNHDA, CDR2 SQIVND (reference sequence). The CDR3 is CASSIDQGISNQPQHF. The CDR3, as DNA: TGTGCCAGTAGTATAGATCAGGGGATTAGCAATCAGCCCCAGCATTTT.

J is TRBJ2-5 and V is TRBV11-2; D is possibly TRBD2 (6 bases). Looked up from germline, CDR1 is SGHAT and CDR2 is FQNNGV. Between the trimmed V and J ends, which lost 2 bases and 5 bases, there was a span of 15 bases. This CDR3 has 15 amino acids. CDR3 region: CASSLLATSGETQYF. The CDR3, as DNA: TGTGCCAGCAGCTTACTAGCGACCTCGGGGGAGACCCAGTACTTC.

This chain joins TRBV29-1 and TRBJ2-1, with a tentative D call TRBD1 (6 bases). The V gene's germline CDR1 is SQVTM and CDR2 ANQGSEA. The CDR3 extends over 13 amino acids. Trimming removed 8 bases from V and 7 bases from J, with 18 bases in between. In DNA form, the CDR3 reads TGCAGCTTATCCGGACAGCCCTCGAATGAGCAGTTCTTC. This gives the protein CSLSGQPSNEQFF.

This clone has just one count. The chain recombines TRBV27 with TRBJ1-6; D is undetermined. Trimming took off 8 bases at V and 0 bases at J, with 8 bases between the two ends. Germline assignment: CDR1 MNHEY and CDR2 SMNVEV (reference sequence). The CDR3 length is 14 residues. CDR3 DNA: TGTGCCAGCTCTCCGAGCTCCTATAATTCACCCCTCCACTTT. Encoded protein: CASSPSSYNSPLHF.

The genes are TRBV9 and TRBJ1-2, with D possibly being TRBD1 (5 bases). V lost 3 bases and J lost 7, with 10 bases in between. Germline-derived CDR1 and CDR2 are SGDLS and YYNGEE. CDR3 length: 12 residues. DNA for the CDR3: TGTGCCAGCAGCGCCAACGGGGGTGGCTACACCTTC. Its protein is CASSANGGGYTF.

CDR3 loop: CASSAGTGTPYEQYF. In nucleotides, the CDR3 is TGTGCCAGCAGCGCCGGGACAGGGACCCCCTACGAGCAGTACTTC. This chain links TRBV9 with TRBJ2-7; 9 nucleotides agree with TRBD1. Germline loops: CDR1 SGDLS, CDR2 YYNGEE. J lost 2 bases, V lost 3 bases, and 6 bases had no gene match. There are 15 residues in the CDR3.